This is a list of T cell receptor beta chains from one sample in a study of blood T cell repertoires in COVID-19. Method: immunoSEQ multiplex PCR; TCRdb's copy keeps in-frame clones and lacks some. The sample carries hundreds of thousands of clones, about 82% recorded once. Specimen: PBMCs or T cells enriched from blood (not recorded which). The source is a woman in her 50s who had recovered from COVID-19. Both conserved end residues are part of each CDR3. The D gene is left open where the match is weak. Not every row has a clone size; where given, it reads once, few, many or a size class.

V gene	D gene	J gene	clone size	CDR3 DNA	CDR3 protein
TRBV7-9	TRBD1	TRBJ1-6	-	TGTGCCAGCAGCCCCAGGACAGGGGGCCCACTAGGAACCCTCCACTTT	CASSPRTGGPLGTLHF
TRBV6-5	-	TRBJ1-2	-	TGTGCCAGCAGTTCGCTCCGGGGTCGCGACTATGGCTACACCTTC	CASSSLRGRDYGYTF
TRBV7-9	TRBD1	TRBJ1-5	many	TGTGCCAGCAGCACGGGACAGCCGAATCAGCCCCAGCATTTT	CASSTGQPNQPQHF
TRBV19	-	TRBJ2-6	-	TGTGCCAGTACCGAGGTAGCCGGGGCCAACGTCCTGACTTTC	CASTEVAGANVLTF
TRBV30	-	TRBJ1-2	few	TGTGCCTGGAGTGTGGCGGGGGGCTACACCTTC	CAWSVAGGYTF
TRBV10-3	TRBD1	TRBJ1-3	-	TGTGCCAGAGGGACAGATGGAAACACCATATATTTT	CARGTDGNTIYF
TRBV12-5	TRBD1	TRBJ1-2	-	TGTGCTAGTGGTTTGGGACAGGGGTACGTGGGCTACACCTTC	CASGLGQGYVGYTF
TRBV28	-	TRBJ2-1	-	TGTGCCAGCAGTTCCCATGCAGCGGTTTACAATGAGCAGTTCTTC	CASSSHAAVYNEQFF
TRBV24-1	TRBD1	TRBJ2-1	-	TGTGCCACCAGTGATACGGGAGGAGGGACAGGGATTTACAATGAGCAGTTCTTC	CATSDTGGGTGIYNEQFF
TRBV7-2	-	TRBJ2-2	few	TGTGCCAGCAGCTTACAGAGCGGGAACACCGGGGAGCTGTTTTTT	CASSLQSGNTGELFF
TRBV7-2	-	TRBJ1-5	-	TGTGCCAGCAGCTTAGAAGACCCAGGGGTAGGCCAGCCCCAGCATTTT	CASSLEDPGVGQPQHF
TRBV5-1	TRBD1	TRBJ1-1	-	TGCGCCAGCTCCGGGACAGGGGGCAGAATGAGAGCTTTCTTT	CASSGTGGRMRAFF
TRBV7-9	TRBD2	TRBJ2-7	-	TGTGCCAGCAGCCAGCAGGGTGCGGGAGCCTACGAGCAGTACTTC	CASSQQGAGAYEQYF
TRBV10-2	TRBD2	TRBJ2-1	-	TGCGCCAGCAGCCAAGGACTAGCGGGGCTTGAGCAGTTCTTC	CASSQGLAGLEQFF
TRBV9	TRBD1	TRBJ1-6	-	TGTGCCAGCAGCGCCAGGACAGGGGGGAATTCACCCCTCCACTTT	CASSARTGGNSPLHF
TRBV7-6	TRBD1	TRBJ1-6	-	TGTGCCAGCAGCCCCGGACAGGTTCTTTTGAATAATTCACCCCTCCACTTT	CASSPGQVLLNNSPLHF
TRBV6-5	-	TRBJ2-1	once	TGTGCCAGCAGCACCGGGAACAAGCCGAGCAATGAGCAGTTCTTC	CASSTGNKPSNEQFF
TRBV27	-	TRBJ1-2	-	TGTGCCAGCAGTTCGGGACTGCGCAACTATGGCTACACCTTC	CASSSGLRNYGYTF
TRBV7-2	TRBD1	TRBJ1-3	-	TGTGCCAGCAGCTGGGACAGCACGGGAGGAAACACCATATATTTT	CASSWDSTGGNTIYF
TRBV11-2	-	TRBJ2-4	few	TGTGCCAGCAGCCGTAACAGCCCTATAGCCAAAAACATTCAGTACTTC	CASSRNSPIAKNIQYF
TRBV5-4	-	TRBJ1-3	-	TGTGCCAGCAGCTTGGCCCCACCGGGACACAGTGGAAACACCATATATTTT	CASSLAPPGHSGNTIYF
TRBV20-1	-	TRBJ1-2	-	TGCAGTGCTAGTTTAGGGAGGGGCTATGGCTACACCTTC	CSASLGRGYGYTF
TRBV19	-	TRBJ1-5	few	TGTGCCAGTAGCATATTCCGGGGTTCAGGTCAGCCCCAGCATTTT	CASSIFRGSGQPQHF
TRBV30	TRBD1	TRBJ1-2	many	TGTGCCTGGGAGATTAGAGGGGGCAGTGCTGGCTACACCTTC	CAWEIRGGSAGYTF